These T cell receptor beta chains were read from a single sample in a study of blood T cells in healthy people across ages. TCRdb redid the calling of the 5' RACE reads with MiXCR, one entry per CDR3 protein. There are over 600,000 distinct CDR3 sequences in the sample; roughly 50% occur only once, and around 24% lies in the top ten. The sequenced sample was blood. Receptors originate from a man in his forties in good health. CDR3s include the opening cysteine and the closing phenylalanine or tryptophan. Fields, in order: V gene, J gene, D gene, clone size, CDR3 DNA, CDR3 protein. The D gene is left open where the match is weak. The listing skips clone size in some rows; elsewhere it reads once, few, many or a size class.

V: TRBV12-3/TRBV12-4; J: TRBJ2-1; D: NA; size: NA; DNA: TGTGCCAGCAGTCAAGGGAATCCCTCCTACAATGAGCAGTTCTTC; CDR3: CASSQGNPSYNEQFF
V: TRBV7-9; J: TRBJ2-5; D: NA; size: NA; DNA: TGTGCCAGCAGATCAGGCTACCAAGAGACCCAGTACTTC; CDR3: CASRSGYQETQYF
V: TRBV6-2/TRBV6-3; J: TRBJ1-2; D: NA; size: NA; DNA: TGTGCCAGCAACGCCGGGAGCGGCTACACCTTC; CDR3: CASNAGSGYTF
V: TRBV19; J: TRBJ1-4; D: TRBD1; size: NA; DNA: TGTGCCAGTTCCCGCGAACCGGGACAGGGAATAGCAACTAATGAAAAACTGTTTTTT; CDR3: CASSREPGQGIATNEKLFF
V: TRBV3-1; J: TRBJ2-6; D: NA; size: few; DNA: TGTGCCAGCAGCCCTCAGCCTGGGGCCAACGTCCTGACTTTC; CDR3: CASSPQPGANVLTF
V: TRBV5-6; J: TRBJ2-1; D: NA; size: NA; DNA: TGTGCCAGCAGCCTCCCGACTAACTCCTACAATGAGCAGTTCTTC; CDR3: CASSLPTNSYNEQFF
V: TRBV6-5; J: TRBJ2-5; D: NA; size: NA; DNA: TGTGCCAGCAGTTACTGGGGGAAACAAGAGACCCAGTACTTC; CDR3: CASSYWGKQETQYF
V: TRBV28; J: TRBJ2-3; D: TRBD1; size: NA; DNA: TGTGCCAGCAGTCCACACAGGGGGCTCGCGGGCACAGATACGCAGTATTTT; CDR3: CASSPHRGLAGTDTQYF
V: TRBV7-6; J: TRBJ2-1; D: TRBD2; size: NA; DNA: TGTGCCAGCAGCCCATACTACTCGGTGGTGACTAGCGGGGTACACAATGAGCAGTTCTTC; CDR3: CASSPYYSVVTSGVHNEQFF
V: TRBV20-1; J: TRBJ2-7; D: NA; size: NA; DNA: TGCAGTGCTACCGACGGCCCCGTTGGCGACGAGCAGTACTTC; CDR3: CSATDGPVGDEQYF
V: TRBV20-1; J: TRBJ2-4; D: NA; size: NA; DNA: TGCAGTGCGAGTCCGTCAGAGGGTTTTCGGTCCAAAAACATTCAGTACTTC; CDR3: CSASPSEGFRSKNIQYF
V: TRBV29-1; J: TRBJ2-3; D: TRBD2; size: NA; DNA: TGCAGCTTTGTAGTCAGCGGGGGGCACACAGATACGCAGTATTTT; CDR3: CSFVVSGGHTDTQYF
V: TRBV20-1; J: TRBJ2-5; D: NA; size: few; DNA: TGCAGTCCTGACCGGGAGACCCAGTACTTC; CDR3: CSPDRETQYF
V: TRBV7-8; J: TRBJ2-7; D: TRBD2; size: once; DNA: TGTGCCAGCAGCGGAGGGGCTAGCGGGAACTCCTACGAGCAGTACTTC; CDR3: CASSGGASGNSYEQYF
V: TRBV11-3; J: TRBJ2-2; D: NA; size: NA; DNA: TGTGCCAGCAGCGCCCCCAGGGGCGGAACGAACACCGGGGAGCTGTTTTTT; CDR3: CASSAPRGGTNTGELFF
V: TRBV2; J: TRBJ2-6; D: NA; size: NA; DNA: TGTGCCACCGGCGAGTACTCTGGGGCCAACGTCCTGACTTTC; CDR3: CATGEYSGANVLTF
V: TRBV29-1; J: TRBJ2-6; D: TRBD1; size: NA; DNA: TGCAGCGTTAGACAGGGCAGATCTGGGGCCAACGTCCTGACTTTC; CDR3: CSVRQGRSGANVLTF
V: TRBV4-2; J: TRBJ2-3; D: NA; size: once; DNA: TGTGCCAGCAGCCAGTCCATCGGGACAGATACGCAGTATTTT; CDR3: CASSQSIGTDTQYF
V: TRBV6-2/TRBV6-3; J: TRBJ2-3; D: NA; size: NA; DNA: TGTGCCAGCAGGACGGGAGCGTTTATCCCAGATACGCAGTATTTT; CDR3: CASRTGAFIPDTQYF
V: TRBV2; J: TRBJ2-4; D: NA; size: NA; DNA: TGTGCCAGCACCAAGGCGATTCTAGCCAAAAACATTCAGTACTTC; CDR3: CASTKAILAKNIQYF
V: TRBV29-1; J: TRBJ2-3; D: TRBD2; size: few; DNA: TGCAGCGTGGGGACTAGCGGGGGATGGGATACGCAGTATTTT; CDR3: CSVGTSGGWDTQYF
V: TRBV29-1; J: TRBJ2-1; D: TRBD2; size: NA; DNA: TGCAGCGTTGGTCGATTTGCTAGCGGTGACAATGAGCAGTTCTTC; CDR3: CSVGRFASGDNEQFF
V: TRBV4-2; J: TRBJ2-3; D: TRBD2; size: NA; DNA: TGTGCCGGCAGCCCGGGACTAGCGGGAGGTAACACAGATACGCAGTATTTT; CDR3: CAGSPGLAGGNTDTQYF
V: TRBV11-2; J: TRBJ1-6; D: NA; size: NA; DNA: TGTGCCAGCAGCTTGAGGGGGATGAGGATTAGAATTGGATCCCCCCTCCACTTT; CDR3: CASSLRGMRIRIGSPLHF
V: TRBV11-2; J: TRBJ2-5; D: NA; size: NA; DNA: TGTGCCAGCACCCCGTCGGTGGGGGAGACCCAGTACTTC; CDR3: CASTPSVGETQYF
V: TRBV2; J: TRBJ2-4; D: TRBD2; size: few; DNA: TGTGCCAGCAGTCTACTAGCGGGATTGGCCAAAAACATTCAGTACTTC; CDR3: CASSLLAGLAKNIQYF
V: TRBV25-1; J: TRBJ2-2; D: NA; size: NA; DNA: TGTGCCAGCCGAGGGTTCCTAGGCCCCGGGGAGCTGTTTTTT; CDR3: CASRGFLGPGELFF
V: TRBV29-1; J: TRBJ2-7; D: NA; size: NA; DNA: TGCAGCGTTGAAGATGGTCAGGGCGAGGAGCAGTACTTC; CDR3: CSVEDGQGEEQYF
V: TRBV5-1; J: TRBJ2-5; D: NA; size: NA; DNA: TGCGCCAGCAGCTTTGAGTTTTCTGGGCAAGAGACCCAGTACTTC; CDR3: CASSFEFSGQETQYF
V: TRBV2; J: TRBJ2-5; D: TRBD1; size: once; DNA: TGTGCCAGCAGCTATGAACAGGGGCTGGTCGACCACGGGACCCAGTACTTC; CDR3: CASSYEQGLVDHGTQYF
V: TRBV2; J: TRBJ2-5; D: TRBD2; size: NA; DNA: TGTGCCATCCACGGACTAGCGGGAGGAGAGACCCAGTACTTC; CDR3: CAIHGLAGGETQYF
V: TRBV20-1; J: TRBJ2-3; D: TRBD2; size: NA; DNA: TGCAGTGCTCGACTAGCGGGGGGGCCAGATACGCAGTATTTT; CDR3: CSARLAGGPDTQYF
V: TRBV12-3/TRBV12-4; J: TRBJ2-7; D: TRBD1; size: NA; DNA: TGTGCCAGCAGCTCCACCCGGGACAGGTCTCCCTACGAGCAGTACTTC; CDR3: CASSSTRDRSPYEQYF
V: TRBV27; J: TRBJ2-7; D: NA; size: once; DNA: TGTGCCAGCAGGCGCTCGGTCTGGCGGTCCTACGAGCAGTACTTC; CDR3: CASRRSVWRSYEQYF
V: TRBV28; J: TRBJ2-6; D: TRBD1; size: NA; DNA: TGTGCCAGCAGTTCCCCCGGACAGGGCCTTCCTGGGGCCAACGTCCTGACTTTC; CDR3: CASSSPGQGLPGANVLTF